This entry lists 23 T cell receptor beta chains sequenced from one sample in a study of cytomegalovirus exposure and HLA in healthy donors. 13 Jbeta primers and 60 Vbeta primers were used for the PCR. TCRdb keeps only in-frame clones here, not all; method: immunoSEQ multiplex PCR. The sample includes some 75,000 clones. Sequencing input: PBMCs. The receptor set was obtained from a boy aged 5-17 years in good health and CMV-seronegative.

The chain employs TRBV4-2 and TRBJ1-1; D gene unclear. V gave up 1 base and J gave up 4 bases, with 13 bases separating them. CDR1 and CDR2 from the germline V gene are LGHNA and YNFKEQ. The CDR3 has 15 amino acids. The CDR3 bases are TGTGCCAGCAGCCAAGGCCACCGGGTTGCCACTGAAGCTTTCTTT. Protein: CASSQGHRVATEAFF.

The chain uses TRBV5-1 and TRBJ2-7; 11 nucleotides line up with TRBD1. Germline trimming cut 0 bases from V and 3 bases from J; bases unmatched to any gene: 2. CDR3 length: 15 residues. Germline CDR1 reads SGHRS; CDR2 reads YFSETQ. The CDR3 region has the DNA TGCGCCAGCAGCTTGGCGGGGACAGGGGGCTACGAGCAGTACTTC. This codes for CASSLAGTGGYEQYF. Full variable domain (remainder filled in from reference TRBV5-1 and TRBJ2-7): KAGVTQTPRYLIKTRGQQVTLSCSPISGHRSVSWYQQTPGQGLQFLFEYFSETQRNKGNFPGRFSGRQFSNSRSEMNVSTLELGDSALYLCASSLAGTGGYEQYFGPGTRLTVT.

The V gene is TRBV29-1, the J gene TRBJ1-3, with 7 bases aligning to TRBD1. The CDR3 loop spans 15 amino acids. V shed 1 base and J 1 base; nucleotides not matched to a gene: 4. Looked up from germline, CDR1 is SQVTM and CDR2 is ANQGSEA. The CDR3: CSVEGQGFSGNTIYF. In DNA, the CDR3 is TGCAGCGTTGAAGGACAGGGTTTTTCTGGAAACACCATATATTTT.

This chain uses TRBV4-1 with TRBJ1-2; no clear D gene. The CDR3 runs 15 residues. CDR1 is MGHRA and CDR2 is YSYEKL in the germline V gene. V was cut by 0 bases and J by 4 bases, with 12 bases left in between. The chain's CDR3 is CASSQDISLGYGYTF. For the CDR3, the DNA is TGCGCCAGCAGCCAAGATATTTCCCTAGGCTATGGCTACACCTTC.

This rearrangement joins TRBV4-2 to TRBJ1-2; a possible D gene is TRBD1 (6 bases). The germline V and J ends were trimmed by 1 base and 5 bases, with 20 bases remaining between them. The CDR3 totals 17 residues. CDR1 is LGHNA, CDR2 YNFKEQ, per germline. CDR3 protein: CASSQAGAEGVTYGYTF. The CDR3 coding sequence is TGTGCCAGCAGCCAAGCAGGGGCGGAAGGGGTAACTTATGGCTACACCTTC.

The V and J genes are TRBV7-7 and TRBJ2-1; no firm D call. V was shortened by 4 bases and J by 3 bases, with 7 bases between the two germline ends. The CDR3 contains 13 residues. The germline CDR1 and CDR2 sequences are SSHAT and FNYEAQ (reference sequence). The chain's CDR3 is CASSSTIYNEQFF. In DNA, the CDR3 is TGTGCCAGCAGCTCCACAATCTACAATGAGCAGTTCTTC.

Concerning this clone itself: Additional DNA sequences in this sample encode the identical CDR3. The chain carries TRBV9 and TRBJ2-5; 10 bases are shared with TRBD2. The V gene end was trimmed by 3 bases and the J gene end by 2 bases; junction bases not matched to a gene: 1. Germline values: CDR1 SGDLS, CDR2 YYNGEE. The CDR3 consists of 14 residues. CDR3 nucleotides: TGTGCCAGCAGCGGGACTAGCGGACAAGAGACCCAGTACTTC. It codes for CASSGTSGQETQYF.

The gene calls are TRBV15 and TRBJ2-5; 7 bases are shared with TRBD1. Trimming cost V 4 bases and J 5 bases; bases outside gene matches: 7. There are 14 residues in the CDR3. Germline CDR1 and CDR2: LNHNV and YYDKDF (reference sequence). DNA for the CDR3: TGTGCCACCAGCAAGGGACAGCTTGAGGAGACCCAGTACTTC. Translated: CATSKGQLEETQYF.

This chain joins TRBV19 and TRBJ2-5, with D possibly being TRBD1 (6 bases). The CDR3 covers 15 residues. V shed 0 bases and J shed 3 bases, with 11 bases lying between them. Germline assignment: CDR1 LNHDA and CDR2 SQIVND (reference sequence). The CDR3 DNA sequence: TGTGCCAGTAGTATAGACCCGGACAGAAAAGAGACCCAGTACTTC. Translated: CASSIDPDRKETQYF.

The CDR3 reads CASSPGTSLNEQFF. CDR3 coding DNA: TGCGCCAGCAGCCCCGGGACTTCACTCAATGAGCAGTTCTTC. The chain has TRBV5-1 and TRBJ2-1; TRBD2 is a possible D gene (6 bases). Trimming removed 4 bases from V and 6 bases from J, with 14 bases in between. Germline CDR1 and CDR2: SGHRS and YFSETQ. The CDR3 covers 14 residues.

V is TRBV7-2 and J is TRBJ1-1; D possibly corresponds to TRBD1 (5 bases). V lost 1 base, J lost 2 bases, and 14 bases lay in between. CDR1 and CDR2 from the germline V gene are SGHTA and FQGNSA. This CDR3 spans 16 amino acids. This CDR3 reads CASSLVAADTNTEAFF. The DNA of the CDR3 is TGTGCCAGCAGCTTAGTAGCGGCGGACACAAACACTGAAGCTTTCTTT. Looking up the rest from reference TRBV7-2 and TRBJ1-1 gives the full variable domain: GAGVSQSPSNKVTEKGKDVELRCDPISGHTALYWYRQSLGQGLEFLIYFQGNSAPDKSGLPSDRFSAERTGGSVSTLTIQRTQQEDSAVYLCASSLVAADTNTEAFFGQGTRLTVV.

This chain links TRBV6-5 with TRBJ1-1; 8 bases map to TRBD1. CDR3 length equals 15 residues. The germline CDR1 and CDR2 sequences are MNHEY and SVGAGI. J was trimmed by 1 base and V by 0 bases; bases with no gene match: 1. In DNA, the CDR3 is TGTGCCAGCAGTTACTCTGGGACAGGGAACACTGAAGCTTTCTTT. It specifies CASSYSGTGNTEAFF.

The chain recombines TRBV30 with TRBJ1-1; D is possibly TRBD1 (6 bases). This CDR3 has 12 amino acids. Trimming pared 0 bases from V and 7 bases from J, leaving 9 bases between. Germline V CDR1 and CDR2: GTSNPN, SVGIG (reference sequence). CDR3 bases: TGTGCCTGGAGTGTAAGGGGGAGTGAAGCTTTCTTT. It is translated as CAWSVRGSEAFF.

The genes are TRBV5-1 and TRBJ2-7; no definite D call. Trimming removed 0 bases at V and 3 bases at J, with 7 bases between. In germline, CDR1 is SGHRS, CDR2 YFSETQ. This CDR3 contains 13 residues. The CDR3 bases are TGCGCCAGCAGCTTGGAGGCAGGCTACGAGCAGTACTTC. Translating it yields CASSLEAGYEQYF. Full variable domain (outside the CDR3, taken from reference TRBV5-1 and TRBJ2-7): KAGVTQTPRYLIKTRGQQVTLSCSPISGHRSVSWYQQTPGQGLQFLFEYFSETQRNKGNFPGRFSGRQFSNSRSEMNVSTLELGDSALYLCASSLEAGYEQYFGPGTRLTVT.

This chain links TRBV7-2 with TRBJ1-5; D is possibly TRBD1 (6 bases). Trimming shortened V by 0 bases and J by 8 bases, and 14 bases separated the two germline ends. Germline-derived CDR1 and CDR2 are SGHTA and FQGNSA. This CDR3 has 15 amino acids. CDR3 residues: CASSLAPGQHEPQHF. Written as DNA, the CDR3 is TGTGCCAGCAGCTTAGCGCCCGGACAGCATGAGCCCCAGCATTTT.

The chain uses TRBV6-5 and TRBJ2-2; the D gene is possibly TRBD2 (6 bases). The CDR3 consists of 14 residues. Trimming took off 4 bases at V and 5 bases at J, with 11 bases between the two ends. Germline V gene data show CDR1 as MNHEY and CDR2 as SVGAGI. The CDR3 reads CASSSTGGTGELFF. The CDR3 region has the DNA TGTGCCAGCAGTTCCACTGGGGGGACCGGGGAGCTGTTTTTT.

The rearrangement joins TRBV14 to TRBJ2-5; TRBD2 matches at 8 bases. V lost 1 base and J lost 5; bases outside the gene matches: 6. Germline CDR1 and CDR2: SGHDN and FVKESK. The CDR3 length is 15 residues. The CDR3 protein is CASSQAGGPDETQYF. The CDR3 DNA is TGTGCCAGCAGCCAAGCGGGAGGGCCCGATGAGACCCAGTACTTC.

The chain is built from TRBV6-5 and TRBJ1-1; 9 nucleotides agree with TRBD1. The CDR3 length is 13 residues. Germline loops: CDR1 MNHEY, CDR2 SVGAGI. Germline trimming cut 6 bases from V and 4 bases from J; bases unmatched to any gene: 3. The CDR3 protein is CASSLDRGTEAFF. The CDR3 DNA follows: TGTGCCAGCAGCTTGGACAGGGGCACTGAAGCTTTCTTT.

This rearrangement joins TRBV12-2 to TRBJ1-2; TRBD1 is the table's D call, not checked against the DNA. TRBV12-2 is shown as a pseudogene. This CDR3 contains 14 residues. The CDR3 region is CASRFRLGPYGYTF. The CDR3 region has the DNA TGTGCAAGTCGCTTTAGACTGGGGCCCTATGGCTACACCTTC.

The chain has TRBV20-1 and TRBJ1-2; D possibly corresponds to TRBD1 (6 bases). With 4 bases removed from V and 8 bases from J, the gap between germline ends came to 11 bases. The CDR3 runs 11 residues. CDR1 is DFQATT and CDR2 is SNEGSKA in the germline V gene (reference sequence). CDR3 in DNA: TGCAGTGCTACAGGGGTATGGGGCTACACCTTC. This codes for CSATGVWGYTF.

This sequence joins TRBV7-9 and TRBJ1-5; a possible D gene is TRBD1 (5 bases). Germline V gene sequence: CDR1 SEHNR, CDR2 FQNEAQ (reference sequence). This CDR3 is 16 amino acids long. V dropped 1 base and J dropped 2 bases, with 12 bases sitting between them. The CDR3 protein is CASSLVGGDGNQPQHF. DNA of the CDR3: TGTGCCAGCAGCTTAGTGGGGGGAGATGGCAATCAGCCCCAGCATTTT.

The chain uses TRBV7-9 and TRBJ2-1; 8 bases map to TRBD2. The CDR3 consists of 16 residues. Trimming cost V 1 base and J 2 bases; bases outside gene matches: 4. The germline gives CDR1 SEHNR, CDR2 FQNEAQ (reference sequence). This CDR3 is CASSLGRGGAYNEQFF. The DNA for the CDR3 is TGTGCCAGCAGCTTAGGTCGGGGGGGGGCCTACAATGAGCAGTTCTTC.

V usage is TRBV29-1 and J usage is TRBJ1-1; a weak D match, TRBD1 (5 bases). The CDR3 consists of 13 residues. V lost 3 bases and J lost 1, with 9 bases in between. Looked up from germline, CDR1 is SQVTM and CDR2 is ANQGSEA. CDR3 region: CSVDGGSNTEAFF. In DNA form, the CDR3 reads TGCAGCGTTGACGGGGGTTCGAACACTGAAGCTTTCTTT. Based on the CDR3 plus reference TRBV29-1 and TRBJ1-1, the full variable domain is SAVISQKPSRDICQRGTSLTIQCQVDSQVTMMFWYRQQPGQSLTLIATANQGSEATYESGFVIDKFPISRPNLTFSTLTVSNMSPEDSSIYLCSVDGGSNTEAFFGQGTRLTVV.